This T cell receptor (beta chain) originates from a study of T cells in Graves' hyperthyroidism and ophthalmopathy. This clonotype has just a few counts. Its antigen is not known. The source material, RNA transcripts, was used to amplify TCR beta CDR3 regions. Primed by the HTBI set, a first-round RT-PCR was run on the TCR CDR3. One entry per CDR3 protein, called by TCRdb with MiXCR from the multiplex PCR reads. The sample consists of around 700,000 distinct CDR3 sequences, approximately 40% of them appearing once. Hyperthyroidism patients were newly diagnosed, had disease duration under 2 months, and were aged 18 to 65 years. This CDR3 has 15 residues. CDR1 LNHDA and CDR2 SQIVND come from the germline V gene (reference sequence). V was trimmed by 6 bases and J by 4 bases, leaving 19 bases between them. The study, taken as a whole, reports: A model built on 13 V-J features separated ophthalmopathy from stable hyperthyroidism. Most thyroid clonotypes expanded above 0.001 were also detected in blood.

The sample consisted of blood. The chain recombines TRBV19 with TRBJ2-7; D possibly corresponds to TRBD1 (6 bases). The source is a woman aged 40 to 55 with Graves' hyperthyroidism. The CDR3 reads CASSKSTGLMYEQYF. In DNA form, the CDR3 reads TGTGCCAGTAGCAAAAGTACAGGGCTTATGTACGAGCAGTACTTC.